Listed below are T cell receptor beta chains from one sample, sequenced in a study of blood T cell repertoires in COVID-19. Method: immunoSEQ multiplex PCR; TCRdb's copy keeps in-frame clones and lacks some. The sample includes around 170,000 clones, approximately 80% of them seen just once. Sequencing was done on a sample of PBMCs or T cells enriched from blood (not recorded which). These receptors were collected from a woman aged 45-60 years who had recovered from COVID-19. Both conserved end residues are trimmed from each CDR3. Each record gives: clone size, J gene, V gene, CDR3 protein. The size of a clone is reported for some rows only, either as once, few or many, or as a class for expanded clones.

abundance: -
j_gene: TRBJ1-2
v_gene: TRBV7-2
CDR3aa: ASSLSLANYGYT

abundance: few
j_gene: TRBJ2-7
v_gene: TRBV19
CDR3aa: ASSIEGHNEQY

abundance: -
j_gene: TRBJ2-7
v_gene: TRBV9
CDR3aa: ASSVGSGPYEQY

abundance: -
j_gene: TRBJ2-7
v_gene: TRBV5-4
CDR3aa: ASSPTGGLYEQY

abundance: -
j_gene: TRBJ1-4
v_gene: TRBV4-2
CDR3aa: ASSLAGTNEKLF

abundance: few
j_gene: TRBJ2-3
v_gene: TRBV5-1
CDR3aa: ASSLAGSLDTQY

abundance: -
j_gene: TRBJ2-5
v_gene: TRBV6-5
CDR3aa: ASSRGANQETQY

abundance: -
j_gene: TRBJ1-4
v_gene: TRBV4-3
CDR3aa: ASSQDIGGRELTTNEKLF

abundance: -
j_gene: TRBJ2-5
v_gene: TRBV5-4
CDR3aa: ASSPQGASETQY

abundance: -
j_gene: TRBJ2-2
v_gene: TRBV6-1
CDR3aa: ASSGLAGGRTGELF

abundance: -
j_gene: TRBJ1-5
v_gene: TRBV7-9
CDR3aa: ASSWGDQPQH

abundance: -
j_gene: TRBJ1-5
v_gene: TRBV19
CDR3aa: ASSHGRGWQTRNQPQH

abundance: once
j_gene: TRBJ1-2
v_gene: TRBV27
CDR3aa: ASSNYRTESYGYT

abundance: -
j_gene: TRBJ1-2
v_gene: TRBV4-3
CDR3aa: ASSQVVGPGRNYGYT

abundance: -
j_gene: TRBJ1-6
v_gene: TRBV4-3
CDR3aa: ASSQWSSYNSPLH

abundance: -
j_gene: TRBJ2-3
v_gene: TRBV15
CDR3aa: ATSRDPATSGRESDTQY

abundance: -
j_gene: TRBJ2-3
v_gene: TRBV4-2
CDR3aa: ASSQKFNLAGRTDTQY

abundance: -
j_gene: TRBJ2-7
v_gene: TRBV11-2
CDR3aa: ASSLLAGGPYEQY

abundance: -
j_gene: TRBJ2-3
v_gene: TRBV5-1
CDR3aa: ASSLSGLGDTQY

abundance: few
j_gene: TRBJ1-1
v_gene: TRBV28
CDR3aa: ASSTNRGTEAF

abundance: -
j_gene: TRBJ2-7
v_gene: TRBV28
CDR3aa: ASSLTSYEQY

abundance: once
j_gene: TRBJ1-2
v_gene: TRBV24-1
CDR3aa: ATSDSPGTGAWYGYT

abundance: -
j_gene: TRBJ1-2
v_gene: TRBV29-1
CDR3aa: SVGDSYGYT

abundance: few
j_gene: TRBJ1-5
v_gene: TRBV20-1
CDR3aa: SASGKGVNQPQH

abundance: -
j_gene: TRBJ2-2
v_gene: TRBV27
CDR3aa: ASSLILSRGPGELF

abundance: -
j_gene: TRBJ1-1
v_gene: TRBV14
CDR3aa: ASSHWTGSSMNTEAF

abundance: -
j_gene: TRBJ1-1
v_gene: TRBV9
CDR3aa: ASSATDSMNTEAF

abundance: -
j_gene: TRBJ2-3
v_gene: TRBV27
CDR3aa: ASSLRASGVFTDTQY

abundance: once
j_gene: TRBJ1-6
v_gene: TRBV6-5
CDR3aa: ASSYRGDGGSPLH

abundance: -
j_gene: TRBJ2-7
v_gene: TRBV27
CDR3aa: ASARGGKAYEQY

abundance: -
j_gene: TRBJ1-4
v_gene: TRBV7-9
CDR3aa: ASSSGRGDPNEKLF

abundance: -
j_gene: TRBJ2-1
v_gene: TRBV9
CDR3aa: ASSVGGRGSYNEQF

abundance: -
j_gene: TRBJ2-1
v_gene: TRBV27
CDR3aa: ASSIVAGDLF

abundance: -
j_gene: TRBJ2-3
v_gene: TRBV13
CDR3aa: ASSRWGGSTDTQY

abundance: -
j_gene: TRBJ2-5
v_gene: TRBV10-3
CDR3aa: AIRSGLEKETQY

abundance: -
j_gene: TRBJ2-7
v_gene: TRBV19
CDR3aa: ASSGQTSGRTGEQY

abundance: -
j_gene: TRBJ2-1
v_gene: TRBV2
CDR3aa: ASRYRMRNDNEQF

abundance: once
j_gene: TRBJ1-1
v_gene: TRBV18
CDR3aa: ASSLSTGESTEAF

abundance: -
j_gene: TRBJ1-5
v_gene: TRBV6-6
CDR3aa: ASTQSGRRAGNQPQH

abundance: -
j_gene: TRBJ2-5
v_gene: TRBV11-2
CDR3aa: ASSLVRDQETQY

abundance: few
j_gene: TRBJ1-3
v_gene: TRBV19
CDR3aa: ASIYRGGNTIY

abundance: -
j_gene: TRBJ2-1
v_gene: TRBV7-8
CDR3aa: ASSLDRRAGVYNEQF

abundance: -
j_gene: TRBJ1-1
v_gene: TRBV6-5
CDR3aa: ASRLQGRTEAF

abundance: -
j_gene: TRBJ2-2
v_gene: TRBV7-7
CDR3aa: ANPTSLSTGELF

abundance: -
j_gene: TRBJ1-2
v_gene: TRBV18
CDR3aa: ASSPTMDSNYGYT

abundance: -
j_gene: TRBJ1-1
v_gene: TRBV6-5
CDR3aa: ASSYSFQFEAF

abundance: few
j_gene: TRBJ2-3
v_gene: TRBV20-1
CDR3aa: SAKRSDTQY

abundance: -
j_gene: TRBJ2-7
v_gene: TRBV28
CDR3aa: ASKVPGIHEQY

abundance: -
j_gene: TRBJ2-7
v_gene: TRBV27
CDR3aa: ASSPAGAYEQY